This TCR beta chain is from a study of shared clonotypes between healthy human individuals. The repertoire was sequenced with immunoSEQ multiplex PCR; TCRdb's copy has only in-frame clones and lacks some. The sample holds over a million clones; about 74% are singletons and the top ten take over 1.3%. V gave up 4 bases and J gave up 1 base; unmatched junction bases: 8. Germline V gives CDR1 SGHRS, CDR2 YFSETQ. The CDR3 covers 16 residues. The chain uses TRBV5-1 and TRBJ1-1; the match to TRBD1 covers 9 bases. The receptor comes from a man aged 18 to 30 in good health. What was sequenced was memory CD4+ T cells sorted from blood. Stated subset: CD45RA-negative fraction. The CDR3 nucleotides are TGCGCCAGCAGCCTCCTTTCGACAGGGGGGAACACTGAAGCTTTCTTT. The encoded protein is CASSLLSTGGNTEAFF.